This note documents a single T cell receptor (beta chain) sequence. The sample belongs to a study of blood T cell repertoires in COVID-19. Study details: There were acute and convalescent COVID-19 samples, and they came from the United States, Italy and Spain.

Germline V gene sequence: CDR1 MNHEY, CDR2 SVGAGI. CDR3 size: 14 residues. The V gene lost 2 bases and the J gene lost 1 base, with 9 bases spanning the gap. The table came from immunoSEQ multiplex PCR; TCRdb's copy has only in-frame clones and leaves some out. The table records around 97,000 clones, more than 75% of them present only once. The clonotype comes from a human donor in a cohort sampled during active COVID-19. The sequenced sample was peripheral blood. This rearrangement joins TRBV6-5 to TRBJ2-7; D not certain. The CDR3: CASSYRQRSYEQYF. The CDR3 region has the DNA TGTGCCAGCAGTTACAGGCAGAGGTCCTACGAGCAGTACTTC.